A selection of T cell receptor beta chains follows, all from one sample in a study of shared clonotypes between healthy human individuals. Method: immunoSEQ multiplex PCR; TCRdb's copy keeps in-frame clones and lacks some. Among fewer than 700,000 clones listed, roughly four fifths were seen once. Sequencing was carried out using PBMCs. Every receptor here comes from a middle-aged woman in good health. Some clones in this sample may be carry-over from other donors' samples. Both conserved end residues are part of each CDR3. Not all rows give a size; the values are once, few, many and, for expanded clones, a class.

v_gene: TRBV19
j_gene: TRBJ2-7
abundance: .
CDR3aa: CASSITGLSYEQYF

v_gene: TRBV11-2
j_gene: TRBJ2-5
abundance: .
CDR3aa: CASSLGLQETQYF

v_gene: TRBV7-8
j_gene: TRBJ2-7
abundance: .
CDR3aa: CASSLEGVTSYEQYF

v_gene: TRBV5-1
j_gene: TRBJ2-5
abundance: many
CDR3aa: CASSPWGQQETQYF

v_gene: TRBV4-3
j_gene: TRBJ1-1
abundance: .
CDR3aa: CASNQEQGPDTEAFF

v_gene: TRBV2
j_gene: TRBJ1-1
abundance: .
CDR3aa: CAQQPVGSNLRPNTEAFF

v_gene: TRBV23-1
j_gene: TRBJ1-5
abundance: .
CDR3aa: CASSTGCTNQPQHF

v_gene: TRBV11-2
j_gene: TRBJ2-3
abundance: .
CDR3aa: CASSQWGLAGSTDTQYF

v_gene: TRBV7-9
j_gene: TRBJ1-1
abundance: .
CDR3aa: CASTKGQGDTEAFF

v_gene: TRBV18
j_gene: TRBJ1-4
abundance: .
CDR3aa: CASSPSTTGTGDEKLFF

v_gene: TRBV28
j_gene: TRBJ1-2
abundance: once
CDR3aa: CAIPGTGEDLGYTF

v_gene: TRBV10-3
j_gene: TRBJ2-7
abundance: .
CDR3aa: CAISDLTGGHSYEQYF

v_gene: TRBV9
j_gene: TRBJ2-1
abundance: once
CDR3aa: CASSPGLAGLSYNEQFF

v_gene: TRBV5-6
j_gene: TRBJ1-1
abundance: .
CDR3aa: CASSLVAGRWNTEAFF

v_gene: TRBV9
j_gene: TRBJ1-2
abundance: .
CDR3aa: CASSAQGAQPYGYTF

v_gene: TRBV19
j_gene: TRBJ1-1
abundance: .
CDR3aa: CASSQQGDTEAFF

v_gene: TRBV2
j_gene: TRBJ1-4
abundance: .
CDR3aa: CASRTDRGASEKLFF

v_gene: TRBV10-3
j_gene: TRBJ1-1
abundance: .
CDR3aa: CAISAAGDNSAEAFF